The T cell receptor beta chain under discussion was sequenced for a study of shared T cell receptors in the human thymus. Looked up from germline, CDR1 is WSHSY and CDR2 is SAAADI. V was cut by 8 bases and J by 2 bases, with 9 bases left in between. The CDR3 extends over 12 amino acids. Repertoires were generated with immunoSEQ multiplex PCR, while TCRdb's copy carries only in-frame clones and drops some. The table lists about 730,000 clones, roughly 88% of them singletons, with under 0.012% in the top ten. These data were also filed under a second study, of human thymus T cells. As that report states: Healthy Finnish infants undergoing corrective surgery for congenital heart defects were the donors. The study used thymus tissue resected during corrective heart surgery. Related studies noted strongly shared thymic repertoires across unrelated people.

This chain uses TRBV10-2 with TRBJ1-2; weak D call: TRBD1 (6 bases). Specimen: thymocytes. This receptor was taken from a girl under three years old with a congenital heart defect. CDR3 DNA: TGCGCCAGCCAAGACAGGAACTATGGCTACACCTTC. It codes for CASQDRNYGYTF.